This record looks at one TCR beta chain sequence and its context. The data belong to a study of cytomegalovirus exposure and HLA in healthy donors. On the study more broadly: Assignment to the Caucasian-associated ancestry cluster applied to over 70% of the approximately 400 genotyped donors.

PCR used 60 Vbeta primers and 13 Jbeta primers. Method: immunoSEQ multiplex PCR; TCRdb's copy keeps in-frame clones and lacks some. The profile covers around 110,000 clones, with about 76% appearing a single time and 4.8% taken by the ten largest. The V and J ends lost 4 bases and 0 bases respectively, with 7 bases between them. Germline V gene data show CDR1 as LNHDA and CDR2 as SQIVND (reference sequence). There are 13 residues in the CDR3. The sequence was obtained from a man aged 25-45 years in good health and CMV-seropositive. Material: PBMCs. The J gene is TRBJ2-7, the V gene TRBV19; tentatively, D is TRBD1 (5 bases). CDR3 in amino acids: CASSNRFSYEQYF. In DNA, the CDR3 is TGTGCCAGTAGTAACAGGTTCTCCTACGAGCAGTACTTC.